The 8 T cell receptor beta chains given below trace back to one sample, sequenced in a study of OX40 agonist ivuxolimab in advanced cancers. TCRdb's copy holds only in-frame clones and misses some; the assay was immunoSEQ multiplex PCR. This sample yields about 60,000 clones, of which about 89% are seen a single time; about 12% belongs to the top ten. The source material was CD4+ or CD8+ T cells sorted from blood, sampled in a trial of the OX40 agonist ivuxolimab. The receptor source for this set is an adult with an advanced solid tumor such as melanoma, head and neck, liver or kidney cancer.

The chain has TRBV16 and TRBJ2-1; TRBD1 might be the D (6 bases). Germline V gives CDR1 KGHSY, CDR2 FQNENV. This CDR3 region has 13 residues. Trimming left V 4 bases short and J 6 bases short, with 10 bases between. CDR3 in amino acids: CASSPWGPNEQFF. In DNA, the CDR3 is TGTGCCAGCAGCCCCTGGGGGCCCAATGAGCAGTTCTTC.

This clone occurred once. This chain connects TRBV14 to TRBJ2-7; 8 nucleotides align to TRBD1. The CDR3 covers 15 residues. Germline trimming cut 4 bases from V and 2 bases from J; bases unmatched to any gene: 7. Germline loops: CDR1 SGHDN, CDR2 FVKESK. The CDR3 bases are TGTGCCAGCAGCCGAGGACAGGGAATTACCTACGAGCAGTACGTC. Its translation: CASSRGQGITYEQYV.

The rearrangement joins TRBV11-2 to TRBJ2-3; 7 bases map to TRBD2. Germline CDR1 is SGHAT and CDR2 is FQNNGV. The CDR3 runs to 17 residues. The V segment lost 0 bases and the J segment 2 bases; nucleotides outside the gene matches: 8. DNA for the CDR3: TGTGCCAGCAGCTTAGAACTGGGAGGGCGAGACACAGATACGCAGTATTTT. Encoded protein: CASSLELGGRDTDTQYF.

CDR3 residues: CASSAETGGSYEQYV. DNA for the CDR3: TGTGCCAGCAGTGCCGAGACAGGGGGCTCCTACGAGCAGTACGTC. V is TRBV6-1 and J is TRBJ2-7, with 9 positions matching TRBD1. The CDR3 has 15 residues. The J segment lost 0 bases and the V segment lost 4 bases, leaving 4 bases of the junction unmatched. Germline CDR1 reads MNHNS; CDR2 reads SASEGT.

V and J are TRBV4-1 and TRBJ1-4; the D gene is possibly TRBD1 (5 bases). Germline V gives CDR1 MGHRA, CDR2 YSYEKL. The ends were cut back, 1 base at V and 8 bases at J, with 17 bases in the middle. The CDR3 consists of 16 residues. In nucleotides, the CDR3 is TGCGCCAGCAGCCAAGGATGGAACCTCCGGGGGGAAAAACTGTTTTTT. Residues: CASSQGWNLRGEKLFF.

The chain has TRBV2 and TRBJ2-6, with no clear D. The CDR3 runs to 14 residues. V was pared by 11 bases and J by 2 bases, with 13 bases between. CDR1 and CDR2 from the germline V gene are SNHLY and FYNNEI. As DNA, the CDR3 is TGTGCCTCTGGCGAGGCAGCTGGGGCCAACGTCCTGACTTTC. Its translation: CASGEAAGANVLTF.

The V call is TRBV9, the J call TRBJ1-1; no firm D call. Germline assignment: CDR1 SGDLS and CDR2 YYNGEE. The CDR3 consists of 13 residues. Trimming took off 3 bases at V and 0 bases at J, with 6 bases between the two ends. The CDR3 protein is CASSEGMNTEAFF. The CDR3 bases are TGTGCCAGCAGCGAGGGTATGAACACTGAAGCTTTCTTT.

The rearrangement uses TRBV25-1 and TRBJ2-1; no clear D. V dropped 4 bases and J dropped 7 bases, with 5 bases sitting between them. The CDR3 covers 11 residues. The germline V gene has CDR1 MGHDK and CDR2 SYGVNS. Here the CDR3 reads CASSGSNEQFF. CDR3 nucleotides: TGTGCCAGCAGTGGGTCTAATGAGCAGTTCTTC.